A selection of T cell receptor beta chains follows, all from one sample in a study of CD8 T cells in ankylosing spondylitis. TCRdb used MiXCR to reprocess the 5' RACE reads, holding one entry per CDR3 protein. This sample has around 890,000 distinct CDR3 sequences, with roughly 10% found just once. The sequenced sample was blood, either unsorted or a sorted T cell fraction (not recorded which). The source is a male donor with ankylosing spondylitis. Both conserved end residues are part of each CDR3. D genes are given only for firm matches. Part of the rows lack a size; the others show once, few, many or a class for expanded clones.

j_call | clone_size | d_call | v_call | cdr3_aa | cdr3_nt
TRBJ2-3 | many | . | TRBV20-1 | CSASLTGVPDTQYF | TGCAGTGCTAGCCTCACTGGGGTCCCAGATACGCAGTATTTT
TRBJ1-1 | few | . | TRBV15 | CATSSDLRDTEAFF | TGTGCCACCAGCAGCGACCTACGGGACACTGAAGCTTTCTTT
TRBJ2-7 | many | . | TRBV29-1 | CSVMLARNYEQYF | TGCAGCGTGATGTTAGCGAGGAACTACGAGCAGTACTTC
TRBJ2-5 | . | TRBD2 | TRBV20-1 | CSARSPGTSQETQYF | TGCAGTGCTCGATCCCCCGGGACTAGCCAAGAGACCCAGTACTTC
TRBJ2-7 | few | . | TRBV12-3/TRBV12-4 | CASSLINSYEQYF | TGTGCCAGCAGTTTAATCAACTCCTACGAGCAGTACTTC
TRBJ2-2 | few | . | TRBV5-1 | CASSWGPGRGTGELFF | TGCGCCAGCAGCTGGGGGCCAGGGCGAGGAACCGGGGAGCTGTTTTTT
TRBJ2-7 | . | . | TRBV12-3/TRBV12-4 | CASSLGEQYF | TGTGCCAGCAGTTTGGGCGAGCAGTACTTC
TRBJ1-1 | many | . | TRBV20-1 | CSAPTDSWNTEAFF | TGCAGTGCTCCTACTGACAGTTGGAACACTGAAGCTTTCTTT
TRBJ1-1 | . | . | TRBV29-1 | CSVEGGARSTEAFF | TGCAGCGTTGAAGGTGGGGCTAGGAGCACTGAAGCTTTCTTT
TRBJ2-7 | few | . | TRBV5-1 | CASSLVEATEQYF | TGCGCCAGCAGCTTGGTCGAAGCTACCGAGCAGTACTTC
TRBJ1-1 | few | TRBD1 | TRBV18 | CASSPPGTGLNTEAFF | TGTGCCAGCTCACCACCCGGGACAGGGTTGAACACTGAAGCTTTCTTT
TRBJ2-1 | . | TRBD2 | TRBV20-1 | CSARTGLAGIDEQFF | TGCAGTGCTAGAACGGGACTAGCGGGAATCGATGAGCAGTTCTTC
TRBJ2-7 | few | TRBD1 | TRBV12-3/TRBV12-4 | CASSVQGAGTYEQYF | TGTGCCAGCAGTGTACAGGGGGCCGGTACCTACGAGCAGTACTTC
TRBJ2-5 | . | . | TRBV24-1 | CATSGPRQETQYF | TGTGCCACCAGTGGACCGAGACAAGAGACCCAGTACTTC